Listed here are 23 T cell receptor beta chains from one sample, sequenced in a study of tumor and adjacent non-tumor tissue in lung cancer (dated by TCRdb to 2016 to 2019). Preparation of the library involved multiplex PCR. This sample was sequenced with an Illumina HiSeq 2500. TCRbeta libraries were constructed through three rounds of nested PCR with primers (Table S4) according to protocols adapted from ARM-PCR. Using fastp at Q25 and MiXCR, TCRdb reprocessed the public reads and kept productive beta chains. Under each unique CDR3 protein, matching rows form one entry showing the most common genes and DNA. Present in this sample are more than 95,000 distinct CDR3 sequences, roughly 64% of which were seen just once. The ten largest clones represent roughly 13% of the sample. Bulk unsorted tissue served as the source for RNA extraction, and RNA quality was assessed using a NanoDrop ND-1000 and an Agilent 2100.

The specimen was lung tumor tissue. Every receptor here comes from a man aged 25 to 40 with non-small cell lung cancer.

This clonotype was detected only once. A much larger clone lies one base from this, so it may be a read error. CDR3 in DNA: TGCAATGCTAGAGATCCGGCGGGAGGGACCGCCTACGAGCAGTACTTC. Its protein product is CNARDPAGGTAYEQYF. The J gene is TRBJ2-7, the V gene TRBV20-1; 9 positions agree with TRBD2. The CDR3 spans 16 residues. Germline V gene sequence: CDR1 DFQATT, CDR2 SNEGSKA (reference sequence).

This clonotype came up many times. The chain uses TRBV20-1 and TRBJ2-3; 9 bases fit TRBD1. Germline V gene lookup returns CDR1 DFQATT and CDR2 SNEGSKA (reference sequence). This CDR3 contains 13 residues. V was pared by 6 bases and J by 7 bases, with 8 bases of the junction left unmatched. The CDR3 DNA is TGCAGTGCGCGACAGGGGGGGAGGAATACGCAGTATTTT. It encodes CSARQGGRNTQYF.

A word on this clonotype: The final CDR3 position lacks the conserved phenylalanine or tryptophan, pointing to a likely read error. The chain is built from TRBV7-9 and TRBJ2-1; 10 nucleotides match TRBD1. The germline CDR1 and CDR2 sequences are SEHNR and FQNEAQ (reference sequence). This CDR3 comprises 15 residues. Germline trimming cut 3 bases from V and 12 bases from J; bases unmatched to any gene: 11. CDR3 sequence: CASSFGTGEKSVQFI. The CDR3 DNA sequence: TGTGCCAGCAGCTTTGGGACAGGGGAAAAATCGGTGCAGTTCATC.

Turning to this clonotype: One end of the junction fails to match germline, which may point to a read error. This rearrangement joins TRBV12-3 or TRBV12-4 to TRBJ2-1; TRBD1 agrees at 8 bases. This CDR3 contains 15 residues. CDR3 protein: CDSNPPGGGNNGQFF. For the CDR3, the DNA is TGTGACAGCAATCCCCCAGGGGGCGGAAACAATGGGCAGTTCTTC.

V gene TRBV6-5 combines with J gene TRBJ1-2; the D gene is possibly TRBD1 (5 bases). The CDR3 spans 14 residues. CDR1 MNHEY and CDR2 SVGAGI come from the germline V gene. Trimming removed 5 bases at V and 7 bases at J, with 17 bases between. The CDR3 sequence: CASSHDGGRCGYTF. In nucleotides, the CDR3 is TGTGCCAGCAGTCACGACGGGGGAAGGTGTGGCTACACCTTC.

A word on this clonotype: This CDR3 fails to terminate in the conserved phenylalanine or tryptophan, so it likely reflects a read error. The chain couples TRBV7-9 to TRBJ2-7; 11 bases align to TRBD1. Germline loops: CDR1 SEHNR, CDR2 FQNEAQ (reference sequence). With 4 bases clipped from V and 3 bases from J, the junction kept 5 bases outside the gene matches. This CDR3 region has 15 residues. For the CDR3, the DNA is TGTGCCAGCAGCTACGCCGGGACAGGGGGCTACGAGCAGTACCTC. This gives the protein CASSYAGTGGYEQYL.

Concerning this clonotype: A much larger clone differs by one base, so this may be a read error. The V call is TRBV20-1, the J call TRBJ2-1; 7 bases are shared with TRBD2. V gave up 0 bases and J gave up 8 bases; unmatched junction bases: 7. The CDR3 is made up of 14 amino acids. Germline CDR1 is DFQATT and CDR2 is SNEGSKA (reference sequence). In DNA form, the CDR3 reads TGCAGTGCTAGAGATCCGCGGGAGTACGATGAGCAGTTCTTC. The encoded protein is CSARDPREYDEQFF.

Comment on this clonotype: A clone one base away is much larger, so this may be a read error. The J gene is TRBJ2-3, the V gene TRBV20-1; no clear D gene. Deletions cut 8 bases from V and 1 base from J, with 16 bases between. The germline V gene has CDR1 DFQATT and CDR2 SNEGSKA (reference sequence). The CDR3 is 14 residues long. CDR3 region: CSTEGIAGTDTQYF. CDR3 DNA: TGCAGTACCGAAGGGATAGCTGGCACAGATACGCAGTATTTT.

This clonotype has a count of ten or more. The chain is built from TRBV6-5 and TRBJ2-7; D is possibly TRBD1 (5 bases). Trimming left V 6 bases short and J 2 bases short, with 11 bases between. The CDR3 extends over 13 amino acids. Per germline, CDR1 MNHEY and CDR2 SVGAGI. The CDR3 is CASSRRGTYEQYF. CDR3 nucleotides: TGTGCCAGCAGCCGAAGGGGCACCTACGAGCAGTACTTC.

This clonotype was seen at least ten times. The gene calls are TRBV4-3 and TRBJ2-5; no clear D gene. V lost 0 bases, J lost 3 bases, and 11 bases lay in between. The CDR3 length is 15 residues. CDR1 is LGHNA and CDR2 is YSLEER in the germline V gene. The CDR3 loop reads CASSQELASEETQYF. In DNA, the CDR3 is TGCGCCAGCAGCCAAGAATTGGCGAGTGAAGAGACCCAGTACTTC.

With respect to this clonotype: This may be a read error: a much more frequent sequence differs by one nucleotide. The chain has TRBV20-1 and TRBJ1-2; D remains ambiguous. Germline V gene data show CDR1 as DFQATT and CDR2 as SNEGSKA (reference sequence). The CDR3 extends over 12 amino acids. The CDR3 region has the DNA TGCGGTGCTACGGTAGGAAGAGATGGCTACACCTTC. Amino acid sequence: CGATVGRDGYTF.

A remark on this clonotype: A junction boundary mismatches the germline segment, possibly from a read error. This chain joins TRBV11-1 and TRBJ2-3, with 8 bases aligning to TRBD2. Germline CDR1 and CDR2: SGHAT and FQDESV (reference sequence). The CDR3 sequence is 16 residues long. The CDR3 coding sequence is TGTACCAGCAGCACGGGAGCGGGAGCAGCCACAGATACACAGTATTTT. It yields the protein CTSSTGAGAATDTQYF. Complete variable domain (other parts from reference TRBV11-1 and TRBJ2-3): EAEVAQSPRYKITEKSQAVAFWCDPISGHATLYWYRQILGQGPELLVQFQDESVVDDSQLPKDRFSAERLKGVDSTLKIQPAELGDSAMYLCTSSTGAGAATDTQYFGPGTRLTVL.

This clonotype was counted once. A junction boundary mismatches the germline segment, possibly from a read error. This chain links TRBV7-9 with TRBJ2-7; the D gene is possibly TRBD1 (6 bases). The CDR3 consists of 13 residues. From germline, CDR1 is SEHNR and CDR2 FQNEAQ (reference sequence). The CDR3, as DNA: TGTGCCAGCATCTGGTCACAGGGCGACGAGCAGTATTTC. This gives the protein CASIWSQGDEQYF.

The CDR3 reads CAWSAGTYFYEQYF. In DNA, the CDR3 is TGTGCCTGGAGTGCCGGGACCTATTTTTACGAGCAGTACTTC. The gene calls are TRBV30 and TRBJ2-7; D may correspond to TRBD1 or TRBD2 (5 bases each). The V and J ends lost 1 base and 4 bases respectively, with 14 bases between them. From germline, CDR1 is GTSNPN and CDR2 SVGIG (reference sequence). The CDR3 is made up of 14 amino acids.

This clonotype was observed many times. This sequence joins TRBV20-1 and TRBJ2-7; maybe TRBD2 (6 bases). Per the germline V gene, CDR1 is DFQATT and CDR2 is SNEGSKA (reference sequence). V lost 5 bases, J lost 2 bases, and 16 bases lay in between. CDR3 length equals 14 residues. In nucleotides, the CDR3 is TGCAGTGCTGGCCTCGCTCGGGGGACCTACGAGCAGTACTTC. It codes for CSAGLARGTYEQYF.

At least ten counts were recorded for this clonotype. V gene TRBV6-5 combines with J gene TRBJ2-2; D not resolved. CDR1 and CDR2 from the germline V gene are MNHEY and SVGAGI. V was shortened by 5 bases and J by 7 bases, with 17 bases between the two germline ends. This CDR3 contains 15 residues. The CDR3 spells CASSPAFWGNGELFF. The CDR3 DNA is TGTGCCAGCAGTCCCGCGTTTTGGGGTAACGGGGAGCTGTTTTTT.

Points on this clonotype: A much larger clonotype is one base distant, so this may be a read error. V usage is TRBV2 and J usage is TRBJ1-1; perhaps TRBD1 as D (5 bases). The CDR3 covers 13 residues. Per germline, CDR1 SNHLY and CDR2 FYNNEI. As DNA, the CDR3 is TGTGCCAGCAGTGAGGACACGAACACTGAAGCTTCCTTT. Translated, it gives CASSEDTNTEASF.

The rearrangement links TRBV7-8 to TRBJ2-3, with 8 positions matching TRBD2. The V gene end was trimmed by 11 bases and the J gene end by 4 bases; junction bases not matched to a gene: 17. Germline V gives CDR1 SGHVS, CDR2 FQNEAQ. The CDR3 has 16 amino acids. In nucleotides, the CDR3 is TGTGCCGGCAAGCCCAGAACTAGCGGCATTCCAGATACGCAGTATTTT. Translating gives CAGKPRTSGIPDTQYF. Complete variable domain (other parts from reference TRBV7-8 and TRBJ2-3): GAGVSQSPRYKVAKRGQDVALRCDPISGHVSLFWYQQALGQGPEFLTYFQNEAQLDKSGLPSDRFFAERPEGSVSTLKIQRTQQEDSAVYLCAGKPRTSGIPDTQYFGPGTRLTVL.

A remark on this clonotype: Given a much more abundant clone one base away, this may be a read error. This chain uses TRBV29-1 with TRBJ2-7; 14 nucleotides match TRBD2. Germline V CDR1 and CDR2: SQVTM, ANQGSEA. The CDR3 has 14 residues. The V gene end was trimmed by 6 bases and the J gene end by 9 bases; junction bases not matched to a gene: 10. CDR3 protein: CSVAGTSGSIVQYF. Written as DNA, the CDR3 is TGCAGCGTGGCCGGGACTAGCGGGAGTATCGTGCAGTACTTC.

About this clonotype: At one end the junction does not follow the germline gene, possibly because of a read error. The J gene is TRBJ2-5, the V gene TRBV20-1; tentatively, D is TRBD1 (6 bases). The CDR3 is made up of 15 amino acids. CDR1 and CDR2 from the germline V gene are DFQATT and SNEGSKA (reference sequence). The CDR3 DNA reads as TGCAGTGCTCAAGAGGACAGCAAGTTGCAAGAGACTCAGTACTTC. The encoded protein is CSAQEDSKLQETQYF.

This clonotype has a count of ten or more. The genes are TRBV6-5 and TRBJ1-2, with TRBD1 matching 8 bases. The junction had 7 bases not matched to a gene; V was cut back by 6 bases and J by 4 bases. Germline CDR1 MNHEY, CDR2 SVGAGI. CDR3 length: 14 amino acids. The CDR3 protein is CASSQEQGGYGYTF. Here the CDR3 DNA reads TGTGCCAGCAGCCAGGAACAGGGGGGCTATGGCTACACCTTC.

Only a few counts were recorded for this clonotype. This clone may be a read error of a much larger clone one base away. The rearrangement uses TRBV29-1 and TRBJ2-6; 8 bases agree with TRBD1. CDR1 is SQVTM and CDR2 is ANQGSEA in the germline V gene. This CDR3 has 17 residues. This CDR3 reads CSFLRDRLLSVANVLTF. For the CDR3, the DNA is TGCAGCTTCCTCCGGGACAGGCTTCTCTCTGTGGCCAACGTCCTGACTTTC.

V and J are TRBV20-1 and TRBJ2-5; 7 nucleotides line up with TRBD2. This CDR3 is 13 amino acids long. CDR1 DFQATT and CDR2 SNEGSKA come from the germline V gene (reference sequence). V shed 0 bases, J shed 11 bases, and the junction held 9 bases outside the gene matches. Here the CDR3 reads CSARDHDSGIQYF. The CDR3, as DNA: TGCAGTGCTAGAGATCACGACAGCGGGATTCAGTACTTC.